The source of this T cell receptor beta chain is a study of T-cell memory formation after mild COVID-19. Broader study findings: The second-wave clones peaking on day 37 were not confirmed as SARS-CoV-2-specific. The appearance of some responding clones in pre-infection memory suggested that cross-reactive memory joined.

With constant-segment primers, 5'RACE yielded cDNA libraries of TCR alpha and TCR beta that carried sample barcodes and UMIs. TCRdb recomputed calls from the 5' RACE reads with MiXCR, one row per CDR3 protein. The table shows just under 350,000 distinct CDR3 sequences, with over 10% occurring only once. This clonotype was seen repeatedly, ten times or more. Its antigen is currently unknown. The sequencing sample was made of PBMCs or a T cell subset sorted from them (not recorded which). This receptor was obtained from a man aged 18 to 30 who had mild COVID-19 (a few samples of this study predate the infection). Cell type and time point are not known.

CDR3 sequence (DNA): TGTGCCAGCAGCCAAACGGGAACAGGACGCTACGAGCAGTACTTC. As protein: CASSQTGTGRYEQYF. J is TRBJ2-7 and V is TRBV4-2; D tentatively fits TRBD1 or TRBD2 (5 bases each). The CDR3 runs 15 residues. Deletions cut 2 bases from V and 3 bases from J, with 14 bases between. Germline loops: CDR1 LGHNA, CDR2 YNFKEQ.